This T cell receptor (beta chain) was identified in a study of spatial heterogeneity in lung cancer. Study at large: Where they were available, follow-up PBMC samples were sequenced, at a median of around 2 years after resection.

Study-level findings and limits: Circulating ubiquitous expanded tumor TCRs were observed more frequently at resection than at follow-up.

In germline, CDR1 is GTSNPN, CDR2 SVGIG (reference sequence). With 5 bases removed from V and 2 bases from J, the gap between germline ends came to 18 bases. The CDR3 covers 15 residues. Time point described: blood at routine non-recurrence follow-up after resection. This clonotype was detected many times. Its antigen is unidentified. A distinct unique molecular identifier was carried by each TCR cDNA molecule. TCRdb redid the calling of the 5' RACE reads with MiXCR, one entry per CDR3 protein. The data show 35,000 to 45,000 distinct CDR3 sequences, approximately 8% seen once. The receptor was isolated from a male donor with early-stage non-small cell lung cancer. The chain carries TRBV30 and TRBJ1-1; no clear D gene. The sequenced sample was PBMCs, obtained at follow-up. The DNA of the CDR3 is TGTGCCTGGCCTGTTCTTCTGGGAACAAACACTGAAGCTTTCTTT. This encodes CAWPVLLGTNTEAFF.